These T cell receptor beta chains were read from a single sample in a study of blood T cell repertoires in COVID-19. Profiling relied on immunoSEQ multiplex PCR, and the TCRdb table lists in-frame clones only, not all of them. The table includes over 450,000 clones, about 89% detected once. Sequenced sample: peripheral blood. The source of these receptors is a woman aged 45-59 years with COVID-19, enrolled during active disease. CDR3s include the opening cysteine and the closing phenylalanine or tryptophan. D genes are given only for firm matches. Only some rows state a clone size, as once, few, many or a class for expanded clones.

size	V	J	D	DNA	CDR3
-	TRBV7-2	TRBJ2-7	TRBD2	TGTGCCAGCAGCTTTAGCGGGGGCTACGAGCAGTACTTC	CASSFSGGYEQYF
-	TRBV30	TRBJ1-1	-	TGTGCCGGGGCCTTTGGAGCGAACACTGAAGCTTTCTTT	CAGAFGANTEAFF
-	TRBV27	TRBJ1-2	TRBD1	TGTGCCAGCAGTCCGATCCGGGACAGACATAAGGCCAGCTATGGCTACACCTTC	CASSPIRDRHKASYGYTF
few	TRBV5-1	TRBJ1-5	TRBD1	TGCGCCAGCAGCTCCACCTTGGACAGGGGATTATATCAGCCCCAGCATTTT	CASSSTLDRGLYQPQHF
few	TRBV28	TRBJ1-5	-	TGTGCCAGCAGTTACTCGGGACAAAGCAATCAGCCCCAGCATTTT	CASSYSGQSNQPQHF
-	TRBV6-5	TRBJ2-2	-	TGTGCCAGCAGCAGGGGAACGAACACCGGGGAGCTGTTTTTT	CASSRGTNTGELFF
-	TRBV4-1	TRBJ1-6	-	TGCGCCAGCAGCCAAGAATGGGACACGTATTCACCCCTCCACTTT	CASSQEWDTYSPLHF
-	TRBV11-2	TRBJ2-3	-	TGTGCCAGCAGCTCCGCTAGCGCCCGTGGAGATACGCAGTATTTT	CASSSASARGDTQYF
once	TRBV18	TRBJ2-1	TRBD2	TGTGCCAGCTCATCAGCGGGGGGGAACAATGAGCAGTTCTTC	CASSSAGGNNEQFF
-	TRBV9	TRBJ1-1	TRBD1	TGTGCCAGCAGCGTAGCCAGGGACAGGGACACTGAAGCTTTCTTT	CASSVARDRDTEAFF
-	TRBV11-2	TRBJ2-2	-	TGTGCCAGCAGCCATAGTCCCCCGAACACCGGGGAGCTGTTTTTT	CASSHSPPNTGELFF
-	TRBV5-8	TRBJ2-7	-	TGTGCCAGCAGCTTCGGGAGCCCCTCCTACGAGCAGTACTTC	CASSFGSPSYEQYF
-	TRBV28	TRBJ1-2	-	TGTGCCAGCACTTCTACCTTCCCTAGAGGCTACACCTTC	CASTSTFPRGYTF
-	TRBV30	TRBJ1-2	-	TGTGCCTGGAGTAGGGGCTATGGCTACACCTTC	CAWSRGYGYTF
-	TRBV4-1	TRBJ2-3	TRBD2	TGCGCCAGCAGTCCAGCGGGGGGGCCCGATACGCAGTATTTT	CASSPAGGPDTQYF
-	TRBV4-2	TRBJ2-3	TRBD2	TGTGCCAGCAGCCAATACCCCTGCGGGGGGGGGTTCACAGATACGCAGTATTTT	CASSQYPCGGGFTDTQYF
-	TRBV3-1/TRBV3-2	TRBJ1-1	-	TGTGCCAGCAGCCGTGACAGTTTTGAAGCTTTCTTT	CASSRDSFEAFF
-	TRBV21-1	TRBJ2-7	-	TGTGCCAGCACCCAAAGAACCTACAGGGGGCAAAGGCAGTACTTC	CASTQRTYRGQRQYF
-	TRBV5-1	TRBJ2-1	TRBD2	TGCGCCAGCAGCCCCAGACTAGCCCCTGCGTCCTACAATGAGCAGTTCTTC	CASSPRLAPASYNEQFF
-	TRBV12-5	TRBJ2-1	TRBD1	TGTGCTAGTGGTCCCACCGCAGGGGGCTACAATGAGCAGTTCTTC	CASGPTAGGYNEQFF
-	TRBV10-1	TRBJ1-1	-	TGCGCCAGCAGTGAGTCCGGGGGGACTGAAGCTTTCTTT	CASSESGGTEAFF
-	TRBV9	TRBJ2-2	TRBD2	TGTGCCAGCAGCGGCTCAGGGAGGGCCGGGGAGCTGTTTTTT	CASSGSGRAGELFF
-	TRBV30	TRBJ2-4	TRBD2	TGTGCCTGGAGCCCCCGCGGGGGTAACCTCATTGTAGCCAAAAACATTCAGTACTTC	CAWSPRGGNLIVAKNIQYF
-	TRBV6-2/TRBV6-3	TRBJ1-4	TRBD1	TGTGCCAGCAGCCCCGGACAGGGGACGAATGAAAAACTGTTTTTT	CASSPGQGTNEKLFF
few	TRBV5-1	TRBJ2-7	-	TGCGCCAGCAGCTTAGGGGACGAGCAGTACTTC	CASSLGDEQYF
-	TRBV6-5	TRBJ1-2	TRBD1	TGTGCCAGCAGCCCCCGGACAGGGGACGGCTACACCTTC	CASSPRTGDGYTF
-	TRBV30	TRBJ1-4	-	TGTGCATTCAAGCGGGGAGGGGCAGAAAAACTGTTTTTT	CAFKRGGAEKLFF
-	TRBV4-1	TRBJ1-5	-	TGCGCCAGCAGCCAAGTAAGCGGACAGTCTAATCAGCCCCAGCATTTT	CASSQVSGQSNQPQHF
-	TRBV6-5	TRBJ1-2	TRBD1	TGTGCCAGCAGAGAGGACAGGGTGGGAGGCTACACCTTC	CASREDRVGGYTF
-	TRBV19	TRBJ2-3	TRBD2	TGTGCCAGTAGTTCTCAACCAGCGGGGGGGCCAGATACGCAGTATTTT	CASSSQPAGGPDTQYF
-	TRBV2	TRBJ1-4	-	TGTGCCAGCAGTGACCGGGGTGCAACTAATGAAAAACTGTTTTTT	CASSDRGATNEKLFF
once	TRBV16	TRBJ2-3	-	TGTGCCAGCAGCCCTGGACAGAGAGATACGCAGTATTTT	CASSPGQRDTQYF
-	TRBV19	TRBJ2-5	-	TGTGCCAGTAGTTCTACCGGGACCCTGGGAGGAGAGACCCAGTACTTC	CASSSTGTLGGETQYF
-	TRBV2	TRBJ2-2	-	TGTGCCAGCAGTGAAGAGACAGGACCGAACACCGGGGAGCTGTTTTTT	CASSEETGPNTGELFF
-	TRBV9	TRBJ1-3	-	TGTGCCAGCACGAACCCCGGGAACACCATATATTTT	CASTNPGNTIYF
once	TRBV20-1	TRBJ2-3	TRBD2	TGCAGTGCTAGTACCGGGGGGGGAGATACGCAGTATTTT	CSASTGGGDTQYF